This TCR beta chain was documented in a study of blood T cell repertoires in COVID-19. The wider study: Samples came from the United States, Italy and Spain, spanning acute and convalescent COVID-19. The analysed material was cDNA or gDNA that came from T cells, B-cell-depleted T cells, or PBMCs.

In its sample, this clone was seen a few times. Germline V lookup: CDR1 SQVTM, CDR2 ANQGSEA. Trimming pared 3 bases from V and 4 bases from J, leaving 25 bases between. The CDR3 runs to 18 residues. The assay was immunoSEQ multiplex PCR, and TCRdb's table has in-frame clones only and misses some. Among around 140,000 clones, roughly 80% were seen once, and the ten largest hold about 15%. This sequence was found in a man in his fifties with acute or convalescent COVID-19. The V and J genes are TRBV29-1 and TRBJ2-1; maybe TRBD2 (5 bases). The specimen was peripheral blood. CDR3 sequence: CSVEHGGLAGRFYNEQFF. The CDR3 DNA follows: TGCAGCGTTGAGCACGGCGGGCTAGCTGGTCGGTTTTACAATGAGCAGTTCTTC.